The clone carrying this T cell receptor (beta chain) showed up many times. Antigen unknown. Time point denoted: blood at routine non-recurrence follow-up after resection. Unsorted whole RNA of tumor, nontumor lung or frozen PBMC was sequenced. This sample is part of a study of spatial heterogeneity in lung cancer. The overall study: Alpha-chain detections were consistently fewer than beta-chain detections among the sequences. The study observed each unique TCR and UMI combination more than ten times on average in raw reads. General observations from the study: At tumor resection, ubiquitous expanded TCRs were detected in blood more often than later.

TCRdb ran MiXCR on the 5' RACE reads and lists one entry per CDR3 protein. The sample has roughly 120,000 distinct CDR3 sequences, 12% seen once. The TCR sequence derives from a male donor with early-stage non-small cell lung cancer. The specimen comprised PBMCs, sampled at follow-up.

The CDR3 loop reads CASSQDPEWTGPAKNIQYF. The DNA for the CDR3 is TGTGCCAGCAGCCAAGATCCCGAGTGGACAGGGCCAGCCAAAAACATTCAGTACTTC. V gene TRBV4-2 combines with J gene TRBJ2-4; 8 nucleotides match TRBD1. Germline V gene sequence: CDR1 LGHNA, CDR2 YNFKEQ. The CDR3 is 19 amino acids. V was pared by 0 bases and J by 0 bases, with 10 bases of the junction left unmatched.